The rows below give T cell receptor beta chains drawn from one sample of a study of cytomegalovirus exposure and HLA in healthy donors. Here immunoSEQ multiplex PCR was the method, and the copy in TCRdb shows in-frame clones only, minus some. The table includes 100,000 to 150,000 clones, about 83% detected once. The sequenced sample consisted of PBMCs. Source of these receptors: a girl aged 2-10 years in good health and CMV-seronegative. Both conserved end residues are part of each CDR3. The order of the fields is CDR3 DNA, CDR3 protein, D gene, J gene, clone size, V gene, CDR3 length. D genes are given only for firm matches. Size is omitted from some rows. Given values are once, few, many or a class for expanded clones.

DNA: TGTGCCAGCTCACCGATGAAAGGGGGCCACACTGAAGCTTTCTTT
CDR3: CASSPMKGGHTEAFF
D: TRBD1
J: TRBJ1-1
size: NA
V: TRBV18
length: 15

DNA: TGTTCCAGCAGCTTAACGGCAGATACGCAGTATTTT
CDR3: CSSSLTADTQYF
D: NA
J: TRBJ2-3
size: once
V: TRBV7-9
length: 12

DNA: TGTGCCAGTAGTATAGGCGTGTACACCAGGGACACTGAAGCTTTCTTT
CDR3: CASSIGVYTRDTEAFF
D: NA
J: TRBJ1-1
size: NA
V: TRBV19
length: 16

DNA: TGTGCCAGCAGTTTACTATCCGACGAGCAGTACTTC
CDR3: CASSLLSDEQYF
D: NA
J: TRBJ2-7
size: NA
V: TRBV28
length: 12

DNA: TGTGCCTGGAGTGCTTCAAGGGGTGGTTCACCCCTCCACTTT
CDR3: CAWSASRGGSPLHF
D: NA
J: TRBJ1-6
size: NA
V: TRBV30
length: 14

DNA: TGTGCCAGCAGCGTAGCTACGGGGTTGGGAAACGAGCAGTACTTC
CDR3: CASSVATGLGNEQYF
D: NA
J: TRBJ2-7
size: NA
V: TRBV9
length: 15

DNA: TGCAGTGCCGGGGGAGAAGAGACCCAGTACTTC
CDR3: CSAGGEETQYF
D: NA
J: TRBJ2-5
size: NA
V: TRBV20-1
length: 11

DNA: TGTGCCAGCAGCCAAGAGGTCGGTGGGACAGGGATGAGAGAGCAGTACTTC
CDR3: CASSQEVGGTGMREQYF
D: TRBD1
J: TRBJ2-7
size: NA
V: TRBV4-2
length: 17

DNA: TGTGCCAGCAGCCTGGATCTGTACGAGCAGTACTTC
CDR3: CASSLDLYEQYF
D: NA
J: TRBJ2-7
size: NA
V: TRBV5-4
length: 12

DNA: TGCAGCGTTCGGGGCGGACAGGGGAGCGAGCAGTACTTC
CDR3: CSVRGGQGSEQYF
D: TRBD1
J: TRBJ2-7
size: NA
V: TRBV29-1
length: 13

DNA: TGCGCCAGCAGCCAAGATCTGGGGGACAGGGGTGCCTACGAGCAGTACTTC
CDR3: CASSQDLGDRGAYEQYF
D: TRBD1
J: TRBJ2-7
size: NA
V: TRBV4-1
length: 17

DNA: TGCGCCAGCAGCTTGGCCGGGGACAGCCATCAGCCCCAGCATTTT
CDR3: CASSLAGDSHQPQHF
D: TRBD1
J: TRBJ1-5
size: once
V: TRBV5-1
length: 15

DNA: TGTGCCAGCAGCTTAGCGGGGTATGGGGGCACAGATACGCAGTATTTT
CDR3: CASSLAGYGGTDTQYF
D: NA
J: TRBJ2-3
size: NA
V: TRBV7-3
length: 16

DNA: TGTGCCAGCAGTTTGTCTGGACAGCGGAACACCGGGGAGCTGTTTTTT
CDR3: CASSLSGQRNTGELFF
D: NA
J: TRBJ2-2
size: NA
V: TRBV27
length: 16

DNA: TGTGCCAGCAGTGAAGTTATCGGTAGGGGTGAAGTCCGCTTGTCGTATTCTGGGGAGCTGTTTTTT
CDR3: CASSEVIGRGEVRLSYSGELFF
D: NA
J: TRBJ2-2
size: NA
V: TRBV6-1
length: 22

DNA: TGTGCCAGCAGCTTGGGACGGGACAGCTGGGGCTACACCTTC
CDR3: CASSLGRDSWGYTF
D: TRBD1
J: TRBJ1-2
size: NA
V: TRBV5-8
length: 14

DNA: TGTGCCACCAGCAGACCGACAGAACGGAAAGAAAAACTGTTTTTT
CDR3: CATSRPTERKEKLFF
D: NA
J: TRBJ1-4
size: NA
V: TRBV15
length: 15

DNA: TGCAGCGTCCTTAGCGGAATCTACGAGCAGTACTTC
CDR3: CSVLSGIYEQYF
D: NA
J: TRBJ2-7
size: NA
V: TRBV29-1
length: 12

DNA: TGTGCCAGCAGTTTTACTAGCGGGAGGGCCGTTTACAATGAGCAGTTCTTC
CDR3: CASSFTSGRAVYNEQFF
D: TRBD2
J: TRBJ2-1
size: NA
V: TRBV28
length: 17

DNA: TGTGCCAGCAGCTTGGATCCGCAGGCCCCCTATGGCTACACCTTC
CDR3: CASSLDPQAPYGYTF
D: NA
J: TRBJ1-2
size: NA
V: TRBV5-5
length: 15

DNA: TGTGCCATCACACAGGGCCCCCACTATGGCTACACCTTC
CDR3: CAITQGPHYGYTF
D: NA
J: TRBJ1-2
size: NA
V: TRBV28
length: 13

DNA: TGTGCCATCAGTCCACAGGGAGAGGCGATCAGGGGAGCTTTCTTT
CDR3: CAISPQGEAIRGAFF
D: NA
J: TRBJ1-1
size: once
V: TRBV10-3
length: 15

DNA: TGTGCCAGCAGACCAAGACAGGGATCAGATGAGCAGTTCTTC
CDR3: CASRPRQGSDEQFF
D: TRBD1
J: TRBJ2-1
size: NA
V: TRBV28
length: 14

DNA: TGTGCCAGCAGCGGGGGGGGCAGGTCCGCAACTAATGAAAAACTGTTTTTT
CDR3: CASSGGGRSATNEKLFF
D: NA
J: TRBJ1-4
size: NA
V: TRBV9
length: 17

DNA: TGTGCCAGCAACTATGGGACAGGAGGCGATGAGCAGTTCTTC
CDR3: CASNYGTGGDEQFF
D: TRBD1
J: TRBJ2-1
size: NA
V: TRBV6-6
length: 14

DNA: TGTGCCTGGAGCCCAGGGGGCGGTGAGCAGTTCTTC
CDR3: CAWSPGGGEQFF
D: TRBD1
J: TRBJ2-1
size: few
V: TRBV30
length: 12

DNA: TGTGCCAGCAGCCTGGGACTAGCGGGAACCTACGAGCAGTACTTC
CDR3: CASSLGLAGTYEQYF
D: TRBD2
J: TRBJ2-7
size: NA
V: TRBV5-5
length: 15

DNA: TGTGCCAGCAGCGTAGGGACTAGCGGGAGCACAGATACGCAGTATTTT
CDR3: CASSVGTSGSTDTQYF
D: TRBD2
J: TRBJ2-3
size: NA
V: TRBV9
length: 16

DNA: TGTGCCAGCAGCCCCGGACAGGGGCCCTACGAGCAGTACTTC
CDR3: CASSPGQGPYEQYF
D: TRBD1
J: TRBJ2-7
size: NA
V: TRBV7-6
length: 14

DNA: TGTGCCAGCACCATCGGGGGGGAAACTGATGCTTTCTTT
CDR3: CASTIGGETDAFF
D: NA
J: TRBJ1-1
size: NA
V: TRBV6-5
length: 13

DNA: TGTGCCACCTCACCCCAGGGGGCAGGGAATTCACCCCTCCACTTT
CDR3: CATSPQGAGNSPLHF
D: TRBD1
J: TRBJ1-6
size: NA
V: TRBV6-6
length: 15

DNA: TGTGCCAGCAGTTTATACCCCGGGACAGGGGGCTCCTATGGCTACACCTTC
CDR3: CASSLYPGTGGSYGYTF
D: TRBD1
J: TRBJ1-2
size: NA
V: TRBV27
length: 17

DNA: TGCAGCGCACGGGACAGGGGCAAGAGGAATGAGCAGTTCTTC
CDR3: CSARDRGKRNEQFF
D: TRBD1
J: TRBJ2-1
size: NA
V: TRBV29-1
length: 14

DNA: TGTGCCAGCAGTAAACTAGCGGGGGGGCTCAATGAGCAGTTCTTC
CDR3: CASSKLAGGLNEQFF
D: TRBD2
J: TRBJ2-1
size: NA
V: TRBV2
length: 15

DNA: TGTGCCAGCAGCTTTAGGGACTACGAGCAGTACTTC
CDR3: CASSFRDYEQYF
D: NA
J: TRBJ2-7
size: NA
V: TRBV5-6
length: 12

DNA: TGTGCCAGCAGTCCCGGGTTCCGGGGCTACACCTTC
CDR3: CASSPGFRGYTF
D: NA
J: TRBJ1-2
size: NA
V: TRBV28
length: 12

DNA: TGTGCCAGCAGCTGGGGACAGGGGGCGCCTGAAGCTTTCTTT
CDR3: CASSWGQGAPEAFF
D: TRBD1
J: TRBJ1-1
size: NA
V: TRBV11-2
length: 14

DNA: TGCGCCAGGAGTTCGAGCACAGATACGCAGTATTTT
CDR3: CARSSSTDTQYF
D: NA
J: TRBJ2-3
size: NA
V: TRBV10-1
length: 12

DNA: TGTGCCAGCAGCGCACAGGGGACCCTCTACAATGAGCAGTTCTTC
CDR3: CASSAQGTLYNEQFF
D: TRBD1
J: TRBJ2-1
size: NA
V: TRBV7-9
length: 15

DNA: TGCGCCAGCCGATCGACAGGGGGCAGAGAGACCCAGTACTTC
CDR3: CASRSTGGRETQYF
D: TRBD1
J: TRBJ2-5
size: NA
V: TRBV10-2
length: 14

DNA: TGTGCCAGCAGCCCCAACGACTTCTCTGGAAACACCATATATTTT
CDR3: CASSPNDFSGNTIYF
D: NA
J: TRBJ1-3
size: NA
V: TRBV5-4
length: 15

DNA: TGTGCCAGCAGCCCGTCTGAGGGATTAGGTCAGCCCCAGCATTTT
CDR3: CASSPSEGLGQPQHF
D: NA
J: TRBJ1-5
size: NA
V: TRBV27
length: 15

DNA: TGTGCCAGCAGTTTGAGGTCCGTACTTAATGAAAAACTGTTTTTT
CDR3: CASSLRSVLNEKLFF
D: NA
J: TRBJ1-4
size: NA
V: TRBV27
length: 15

DNA: TGTGCCACCAGCCGGGACTGGAACGAGCAGTACTTC
CDR3: CATSRDWNEQYF
D: NA
J: TRBJ2-7
size: NA
V: TRBV15
length: 12

DNA: TGTGCCAGCAGCTTAGACTCTCCCTACGAGCAGTACTTC
CDR3: CASSLDSPYEQYF
D: NA
J: TRBJ2-7
size: NA
V: TRBV7-2
length: 13

DNA: TGTGCCAGCAGCCCAGACAGGGGGCGGGACGAGCAGTACTTC
CDR3: CASSPDRGRDEQYF
D: TRBD1
J: TRBJ2-7
size: NA
V: TRBV7-2
length: 14